This is a list of T cell receptor beta chains from one sample in a study of cytomegalovirus exposure and HLA in healthy donors. TCRdb's table, derived via immunoSEQ multiplex PCR, lists solely in-frame clones and lacks some. This table holds roughly 130,000 clones, less than 75% found once. Sample: PBMCs. The receptor source for this set is a woman aged 35 to 49 in good health and CMV-seropositive. Each CDR3 is given with its conserved first and last residue. The D gene is left open where the match is weak. Clone size, where shown, is once, few, many, or a class for clones that have expanded.

d_gene: NA; abundance: NA; j_gene: TRBJ2-1; v_gene: TRBV27; CDR3nt: TGTGCCAGCAGTTTAATCGGTCGGGGAGCGAGCTCCTACAATGAGCAGTTCTTC; CDR3aa: CASSLIGRGASSYNEQFF
d_gene: TRBD2; abundance: NA; j_gene: TRBJ2-1; v_gene: TRBV6-5; CDR3nt: TGTGCCAGCACTGGGATCGCAGCGGGGGACAATGAGCAGTTCTTC; CDR3aa: CASTGIAAGDNEQFF
d_gene: TRBD2; abundance: NA; j_gene: TRBJ2-5; v_gene: TRBV7-9; CDR3nt: TGTGCCAGCAGCCGGACTAGCGGGGGGACGGGGGAGACCCAGTACTTC; CDR3aa: CASSRTSGGTGETQYF
d_gene: NA; abundance: NA; j_gene: TRBJ1-1; v_gene: TRBV28; CDR3nt: TGTGCCAGCAGTACTAACCAACCTTCGACAGCTTTCTTT; CDR3aa: CASSTNQPSTAFF
d_gene: TRBD1; abundance: NA; j_gene: TRBJ1-2; v_gene: TRBV7-2; CDR3nt: TGTGCCAGCAGACGAGACAGGGCGCGAGCAGGCTCCGGCTACACCTTC; CDR3aa: CASRRDRARAGSGYTF
d_gene: NA; abundance: few; j_gene: TRBJ1-5; v_gene: TRBV5-1; CDR3nt: TGCGCCAGCAGCTTGGAAGGGGGAAGTCAGCCCCAGCATTTT; CDR3aa: CASSLEGGSQPQHF
d_gene: TRBD2; abundance: NA; j_gene: TRBJ2-7; v_gene: TRBV4-3; CDR3nt: TGCGCCAGCAGCCAAGCGGCTAGCGGCTCGGTCGAGCAGTACTTC; CDR3aa: CASSQAASGSVEQYF
d_gene: NA; abundance: once; j_gene: TRBJ2-7; v_gene: TRBV7-9; CDR3nt: TGTGCCAGCAGCCCGGCGGGGGGACAGAGGAGCGAGCAGTACTTC; CDR3aa: CASSPAGGQRSEQYF
d_gene: TRBD2; abundance: NA; j_gene: TRBJ2-2; v_gene: TRBV6-6; CDR3nt: TGTGCCAGCAGTCACCTAGCGGGGGGGAACACCGGGGAGCTGTTTTTT; CDR3aa: CASSHLAGGNTGELFF
d_gene: NA; abundance: NA; j_gene: TRBJ2-5; v_gene: TRBV5-6; CDR3nt: TGTGCCAGCAGCTTGAAGGTGCAGGTGCAAGAGACCCAGTACTTC; CDR3aa: CASSLKVQVQETQYF
d_gene: TRBD2; abundance: NA; j_gene: TRBJ2-7; v_gene: TRBV19; CDR3nt: TGTGCCAGTAGGGACGGCGGGAGGGCCGGCTACGAGCAGTACTTC; CDR3aa: CASRDGGRAGYEQYF
d_gene: TRBD2; abundance: NA; j_gene: TRBJ2-1; v_gene: TRBV7-8; CDR3nt: TGTGCCAGCAGCTTAACTTCAAGCGGGGGGGCCATCGAGCAGTTCTTC; CDR3aa: CASSLTSSGGAIEQFF
d_gene: TRBD1; abundance: NA; j_gene: TRBJ2-7; v_gene: TRBV19; CDR3nt: TGTGCCAGTAGTATTCGGGGACAGGGGGCGAACGAGCAGTACTTC; CDR3aa: CASSIRGQGANEQYF
d_gene: NA; abundance: NA; j_gene: TRBJ1-1; v_gene: TRBV7-2; CDR3nt: TGTGCCAGCAGCTCACAACCCCACAGAATGAACACTGAAGCTTTCTTT; CDR3aa: CASSSQPHRMNTEAFF
d_gene: NA; abundance: few; j_gene: TRBJ1-2; v_gene: TRBV29-1; CDR3nt: TGCAGCGTTGAACAGGTCTATGGCTACACCTTC; CDR3aa: CSVEQVYGYTF
d_gene: NA; abundance: NA; j_gene: TRBJ2-2; v_gene: TRBV4-3; CDR3nt: TGCGCCAGCAGAGACATGAACACCGGGGAGCTGTTTTTT; CDR3aa: CASRDMNTGELFF
d_gene: NA; abundance: NA; j_gene: TRBJ1-5; v_gene: TRBV20-1; CDR3nt: TGCAGACGGGGGGGAAATCAGCCCCAGCATTTT; CDR3aa: CRRGGNQPQHF
d_gene: TRBD1; abundance: NA; j_gene: TRBJ2-7; v_gene: TRBV6-5; CDR3nt: TGTGCCAGCAGTGAAAGACAGGGAAACTACGAGCAGTACTTC; CDR3aa: CASSERQGNYEQYF
d_gene: NA; abundance: NA; j_gene: TRBJ2-3; v_gene: TRBV19; CDR3nt: TGTGCCAGTAGTATTTTAATCCGACAAAGAGGGGAGGCAGATACGCAGTATTTT; CDR3aa: CASSILIRQRGEADTQYF
d_gene: NA; abundance: NA; j_gene: TRBJ1-2; v_gene: TRBV7-3; CDR3nt: TGTGCCAGCAGCCCCGGTCCCGGGACATTTGGCTACACCTTC; CDR3aa: CASSPGPGTFGYTF
d_gene: NA; abundance: once; j_gene: TRBJ2-5; v_gene: TRBV4-3; CDR3nt: TGCGCCAGCAGCCAAGCGGGCCGCGGGCCGGAGACCCAGTACTTC; CDR3aa: CASSQAGRGPETQYF
d_gene: TRBD2; abundance: NA; j_gene: TRBJ2-2; v_gene: TRBV19; CDR3nt: TGTGCCAGTAGTAGGCAGGCGGGGGGCAAGAACACCGGGGAGCTGTTTTTT; CDR3aa: CASSRQAGGKNTGELFF
d_gene: NA; abundance: NA; j_gene: TRBJ2-7; v_gene: TRBV7-2; CDR3nt: TGTGCCAGCAGCTTAACTAGGAGTGACTCCTACGAGCAGTACTTC; CDR3aa: CASSLTRSDSYEQYF
d_gene: TRBD2; abundance: few; j_gene: TRBJ2-2; v_gene: TRBV5-4; CDR3nt: TGTGCCAGCAGCTTTATTAGCGGGACGAACACCGGGGAGCTGTTTTTT; CDR3aa: CASSFISGTNTGELFF
d_gene: NA; abundance: NA; j_gene: TRBJ1-2; v_gene: TRBV2; CDR3nt: TGTGCCAGCGGGGGCTTCGACGCGAACTATGGCTACACCTTC; CDR3aa: CASGGFDANYGYTF
d_gene: TRBD1; abundance: few; j_gene: TRBJ1-2; v_gene: TRBV10-1; CDR3nt: TGCGCCAGGGACAGGGGGCATGTCTATGGCTACACCTTC; CDR3aa: CARDRGHVYGYTF
d_gene: NA; abundance: NA; j_gene: TRBJ1-5; v_gene: TRBV27; CDR3nt: TGTGCCAGCAGTTTACGGGGCCCGGGAGGGAGCAATCAGCCCCAGCATTTT; CDR3aa: CASSLRGPGGSNQPQHF
d_gene: TRBD1; abundance: NA; j_gene: TRBJ2-6; v_gene: TRBV7-8; CDR3nt: TGTGCCAGCAGCCCCCGAGGGACAGTCTCTGGGGCCAACGTCCTGACTTTC; CDR3aa: CASSPRGTVSGANVLTF
d_gene: TRBD2; abundance: NA; j_gene: TRBJ2-3; v_gene: TRBV28; CDR3nt: TGTGCCAGCAGTTTAAGTTCTAGCGGGAGCCCAGATACGCAGTATTTT; CDR3aa: CASSLSSSGSPDTQYF
d_gene: NA; abundance: few; j_gene: TRBJ2-4; v_gene: TRBV18; CDR3nt: TGTGCCAGCTCACCCGTTACCGGGAGAGAAAACATTCAGTACTTC; CDR3aa: CASSPVTGRENIQYF
d_gene: TRBD1; abundance: NA; j_gene: TRBJ2-7; v_gene: TRBV6-5; CDR3nt: TGTGCCAGCAGTGGGGCCGGGACAGGGGACTACGAGCAGTACTTC; CDR3aa: CASSGAGTGDYEQYF
d_gene: TRBD1; abundance: NA; j_gene: TRBJ2-6; v_gene: TRBV15; CDR3nt: TGTGCCACCAGCAGATCAGGACAGGGGCTTGGGGCCAACGTCCTGACTTTC; CDR3aa: CATSRSGQGLGANVLTF
d_gene: TRBD1; abundance: NA; j_gene: TRBJ2-7; v_gene: TRBV6-6; CDR3nt: TGTGCCAGCAGTTACTCGAATACAGGGGGCTACGAGCAGTACTTC; CDR3aa: CASSYSNTGGYEQYF
d_gene: TRBD1; abundance: NA; j_gene: TRBJ2-6; v_gene: TRBV9; CDR3nt: TGTGCCAGCAGCGTCGTGGGGACAGGGATAACGGCTGGGGCCAACGTCCTGACTTTC; CDR3aa: CASSVVGTGITAGANVLTF
d_gene: TRBD2; abundance: NA; j_gene: TRBJ2-5; v_gene: TRBV7-2; CDR3nt: TGTGCCAGCAGCTTAGGGGGGGGCCAAGAGACCCAGTACTTC; CDR3aa: CASSLGGGQETQYF
d_gene: NA; abundance: once; j_gene: TRBJ1-2; v_gene: TRBV2; CDR3nt: TGTGCCAGCAGCGCGTACCCTCCCGCCTATGGCTACACCTTC; CDR3aa: CASSAYPPAYGYTF
d_gene: NA; abundance: NA; j_gene: TRBJ2-2; v_gene: TRBV9; CDR3nt: TGTGCCAGCAGCGCATCCTGGGGCTCAAGAGCCGGGGAGCTGTTTTTT; CDR3aa: CASSASWGSRAGELFF
d_gene: NA; abundance: few; j_gene: TRBJ1-4; v_gene: TRBV28; CDR3nt: TGTGCCAGCAGTAAATGGACAGCCGGTAATGAAAAACTGTTTTTT; CDR3aa: CASSKWTAGNEKLFF
d_gene: NA; abundance: once; j_gene: TRBJ1-1; v_gene: TRBV30; CDR3nt: TGTGCCTGGAAACAGGCGAGGAACACTGAAGCTTTCTTT; CDR3aa: CAWKQARNTEAFF
d_gene: NA; abundance: NA; j_gene: TRBJ2-7; v_gene: TRBV7-9; CDR3nt: TGTGCCAGCAGCCTCCGGGACGGGGGCTACGAGCAGTACTTC; CDR3aa: CASSLRDGGYEQYF
d_gene: TRBD2; abundance: NA; j_gene: TRBJ2-7; v_gene: TRBV19; CDR3nt: TGTGCCAGTAGGCCCCGACTAGCGGGAGTCTACGAGCAGTACTTC; CDR3aa: CASRPRLAGVYEQYF
d_gene: NA; abundance: NA; j_gene: TRBJ2-2; v_gene: TRBV28; CDR3nt: TGTGCCAGCAGTTTATACCCAGCGTCGAACACCGGGGAGCTGTTTTTT; CDR3aa: CASSLYPASNTGELFF
d_gene: NA; abundance: NA; j_gene: TRBJ1-3; v_gene: TRBV7-9; CDR3nt: TGTGCCAGCAGCTTACTCCTCGGAAACACCATATATTTT; CDR3aa: CASSLLLGNTIYF
d_gene: TRBD2; abundance: NA; j_gene: TRBJ2-3; v_gene: TRBV11-2; CDR3nt: TGTGCCAGCAGCCCCCTCTCATCGATAGCGGGAACAGATACGCAGTATTTT; CDR3aa: CASSPLSSIAGTDTQYF
d_gene: TRBD1; abundance: NA; j_gene: TRBJ2-2; v_gene: TRBV18; CDR3nt: TGTGCCAGCTCACCACTGAGACAGGGGAACACCGGGGAGCTGTTTTTT; CDR3aa: CASSPLRQGNTGELFF
d_gene: NA; abundance: NA; j_gene: TRBJ2-3; v_gene: TRBV5-6; CDR3nt: TGTGCCAGCAGCACCCCGGGAAAGAATAAAGTAGATACGCAGTATTTT; CDR3aa: CASSTPGKNKVDTQYF
d_gene: TRBD1; abundance: NA; j_gene: TRBJ1-2; v_gene: TRBV27; CDR3nt: TGTGCCAGCAGGAAAGCCGCGGGACAGGGGATAGACTATGGCTACACCTTC; CDR3aa: CASRKAAGQGIDYGYTF
d_gene: TRBD2; abundance: NA; j_gene: TRBJ2-1; v_gene: TRBV27; CDR3nt: TGTGCCAGCAGTTTGTGGGGGGGGACTAGCGGCTACAATGAGCAGTTCTTC; CDR3aa: CASSLWGGTSGYNEQFF
d_gene: TRBD2; abundance: NA; j_gene: TRBJ2-3; v_gene: TRBV7-2; CDR3nt: TGTGCCAGCAGCCCACCCGGGAGCGGGGGTAGCACAGATACGCAGTATTTT; CDR3aa: CASSPPGSGGSTDTQYF
d_gene: NA; abundance: few; j_gene: TRBJ1-5; v_gene: TRBV15; CDR3nt: TGTGCCACCAGCAGAGGCCCCCGGGGTAGCAATCAGCCCCAGCATTTT; CDR3aa: CATSRGPRGSNQPQHF
d_gene: NA; abundance: NA; j_gene: TRBJ1-1; v_gene: TRBV5-1; CDR3nt: TGCGCCAGCAGCTCCGGTCCCGGCGGGACTGAAGCTTTCTTT; CDR3aa: CASSSGPGGTEAFF
d_gene: NA; abundance: once; j_gene: TRBJ1-2; v_gene: TRBV5-4; CDR3nt: TGTGCCAGCAGCGGACAGTACAGTCCTGGCTACACCTTC; CDR3aa: CASSGQYSPGYTF
d_gene: NA; abundance: NA; j_gene: TRBJ1-4; v_gene: TRBV5-5; CDR3nt: TGTGCCAGCAGCCTTCGCGAGGGACAATATGAAAAACTGTTTTTT; CDR3aa: CASSLREGQYEKLFF
d_gene: TRBD1; abundance: NA; j_gene: TRBJ1-5; v_gene: TRBV4-3; CDR3nt: TGCGCCAGCAGCCAAGATAGCAGGGGGCGAGGTCAGCCCCAGCATTTT; CDR3aa: CASSQDSRGRGQPQHF
d_gene: NA; abundance: NA; j_gene: TRBJ2-5; v_gene: TRBV11-2; CDR3nt: TGTGCCAGCAGCCCCGGACAGATATTAAGGGAGATCCAGTACTTC; CDR3aa: CASSPGQILREIQYF
d_gene: TRBD1; abundance: NA; j_gene: TRBJ1-6; v_gene: TRBV28; CDR3nt: TGTGCCAGCAGTTACGACGACAGGGCCAATTCACCCCTCCACTTT; CDR3aa: CASSYDDRANSPLHF
d_gene: NA; abundance: NA; j_gene: TRBJ2-5; v_gene: TRBV10-3; CDR3nt: TGTGCCATCGCTCTAGGGAGAGAAGAGACCCAGTACTTC; CDR3aa: CAIALGREETQYF
d_gene: TRBD2; abundance: few; j_gene: TRBJ2-4; v_gene: TRBV13; CDR3nt: TGTGCCAGCAGCTTAGTCCCCCTAGCGGAAGCCAAAAACATTCAGTACTTC; CDR3aa: CASSLVPLAEAKNIQYF
d_gene: TRBD1; abundance: NA; j_gene: TRBJ1-6; v_gene: TRBV2; CDR3nt: TGTGCCAGCAGAGGGCAAGGGACAGCCTCCTATAATTCACCCCTCCACTTT; CDR3aa: CASRGQGTASYNSPLHF
d_gene: TRBD2; abundance: NA; j_gene: TRBJ2-7; v_gene: TRBV2; CDR3nt: TGTGCCAGCAAATCGGGGGGGCTAGGTTACGAGCAGTACTTC; CDR3aa: CASKSGGLGYEQYF